A selection of T cell receptor beta chains follows, all from one sample in a study of CD4 T cells in relation to SARS-CoV-2 and coronaviruses. Antigens for these TCRs are unknown. The repertoire was sequenced with immunoSEQ multiplex PCR; TCRdb's copy has only in-frame clones and lacks some. The sample includes roughly 38,000 clones, around 82% seen only once; the top ten take around 1.3%. The sequenced sample was naive CD4+ T cells from PBMCs, cultured in vitro. The source of these receptors is an adult with COVID-19. Each CDR3 is given with its conserved first and last residue. The order of the fields is J gene, clone size, D gene, V gene, CDR3 protein, CDR3 DNA. The D gene is left open where the match is weak. Where a row states a size, it is once, few, many or the class of an expanded clone; other rows omit it.

j_gene: TRBJ2-7; abundance: .; d_gene: .; v_gene: TRBV15; CDR3aa: CATSRPLGGNEQYF; CDR3nt: TGTGCCACCAGCAGACCCCTAGGGGGGAACGAGCAGTACTTC
j_gene: TRBJ1-5; abundance: .; d_gene: .; v_gene: TRBV27; CDR3aa: CASSPSRQGGGPQHF; CDR3nt: TGTGCCAGCAGTCCCTCGAGACAAGGCGGGGGGCCCCAGCATTTT
j_gene: TRBJ2-7; abundance: .; d_gene: .; v_gene: TRBV27; CDR3aa: CASSLSGASYEQYF; CDR3nt: TGTGCCAGCAGCCTATCTGGAGCTTCCTACGAGCAGTACTTC
j_gene: TRBJ2-7; abundance: .; d_gene: .; v_gene: TRBV27; CDR3aa: CASSFGHEQYF; CDR3nt: TGTGCCAGCAGTTTTGGGCACGAGCAGTACTTC
j_gene: TRBJ1-4; abundance: .; d_gene: .; v_gene: TRBV7-9; CDR3aa: CASSSTATGGFEKLFF; CDR3nt: TGTGCCAGCAGCTCGACCGCTACGGGGGGCTTTGAAAAACTGTTTTTT
j_gene: TRBJ2-7; abundance: once; d_gene: .; v_gene: TRBV28; CDR3aa: CASSSPLGGGSYEQYF; CDR3nt: TGTGCCAGCAGTTCGCCCCTGGGCGGCGGATCCTACGAGCAGTACTTC
j_gene: TRBJ2-1; abundance: .; d_gene: TRBD2; v_gene: TRBV18; CDR3aa: CASSQLAGGGNEQFF; CDR3nt: TGTGCCAGCTCCCAACTAGCGGGAGGAGGTAATGAGCAGTTCTTC
j_gene: TRBJ2-7; abundance: .; d_gene: .; v_gene: TRBV27; CDR3aa: CASSLNPVTAIYEQYF; CDR3nt: TGTGCCAGCAGTTTAAATCCCGTGACAGCCATCTACGAGCAGTACTTC
j_gene: TRBJ2-7; abundance: .; d_gene: .; v_gene: TRBV11-2; CDR3aa: CASSSRAASSYEQYF; CDR3nt: TGTGCCAGCAGCTCTAGGGCTGCGAGCTCCTACGAGCAGTACTTC
j_gene: TRBJ2-2; abundance: .; d_gene: TRBD2; v_gene: TRBV28; CDR3aa: CASSELAGGPVTGELFF; CDR3nt: TGTGCCAGCAGTGAATTAGCGGGAGGGCCCGTCACCGGGGAGCTGTTTTTT
j_gene: TRBJ2-1; abundance: few; d_gene: .; v_gene: TRBV18; CDR3aa: CASSPTQGSNEQFF; CDR3nt: TGTGCCAGCTCACCAACCCAGGGTTCCAATGAGCAGTTCTTC
j_gene: TRBJ2-7; abundance: .; d_gene: TRBD2; v_gene: TRBV30; CDR3aa: CAWSVLREEGEQYF; CDR3nt: TGTGCCTGGAGTGTACTTCGGGAGGAGGGTGAGCAGTACTTC
j_gene: TRBJ2-5; abundance: .; d_gene: TRBD2; v_gene: TRBV18; CDR3aa: CASSPRRGAGETQYF; CDR3nt: TGTGCCAGCTCACCCCGCCGTGGAGCGGGGGAGACCCAGTACTTC
j_gene: TRBJ2-2; abundance: .; d_gene: .; v_gene: TRBV4-2; CDR3aa: CASSQDDLRRGELFF; CDR3nt: TGTGCCAGCAGCCAAGATGACCTGCGTCGGGGGGAGCTGTTTTTT
j_gene: TRBJ2-7; abundance: .; d_gene: TRBD2; v_gene: TRBV28; CDR3aa: CASSLLGTSFHEQYF; CDR3nt: TGTGCCAGCAGTTTATTGGGGACTAGCTTCCACGAGCAGTACTTC
j_gene: TRBJ1-3; abundance: .; d_gene: .; v_gene: TRBV27; CDR3aa: CASSPPPRVGDTIYF; CDR3nt: TGTGCCAGCAGTCCCCCCCCCAGGGTGGGTGACACCATATATTTT
j_gene: TRBJ2-7; abundance: .; d_gene: TRBD1; v_gene: TRBV2; CDR3aa: CASSPGTGYYEQYF; CDR3nt: TGTGCCAGCAGTCCCGGGACAGGGTACTACGAGCAGTACTTC
j_gene: TRBJ2-6; abundance: .; d_gene: TRBD2; v_gene: TRBV4-1; CDR3aa: CASSQRESAGANVLTF; CDR3nt: TGCGCCAGCAGCCAGCGGGAGTCGGCTGGGGCCAACGTCCTGACTTTC
j_gene: TRBJ2-7; abundance: .; d_gene: TRBD1; v_gene: TRBV3-1/TRBV3-2; CDR3aa: CASSRKDRGLYEQYF; CDR3nt: TGTGCCAGCAGCCGGAAGGACAGGGGGCTTTACGAGCAGTACTTC
j_gene: TRBJ1-3; abundance: .; d_gene: .; v_gene: TRBV11-2; CDR3aa: CASSFAGVGNTIYF; CDR3nt: TGTGCCAGCAGCTTCGCAGGGGTAGGAAACACCATATATTTT
j_gene: TRBJ2-2; abundance: .; d_gene: .; v_gene: TRBV10-3; CDR3aa: CAISDRNANTGELFF; CDR3nt: TGTGCCATCAGTGACAGGAACGCGAACACCGGGGAGCTGTTTTTT
j_gene: TRBJ1-2; abundance: once; d_gene: .; v_gene: TRBV12-3/TRBV12-4; CDR3aa: CASTTVASYTF; CDR3nt: TGTGCCAGCACGACCGTAGCAAGCTACACCTTC